The 20 T cell receptor beta chains listed next were all sequenced from one sample in a study of metastatic and nonmetastatic thyroid tumors. Nobody among the patients had been given any treatment before thyroid surgery. MiXCR reprocessed the PCR reads for TCRdb. The table includes about 40,000 clones, approximately 16% detected once. Sequencing input: blood. Receptor source: a female donor with papillary thyroid cancer or a benign thyroid nodule (not recorded which). Some clones in this sample may be carry-over from other donors' samples.

This clone occurred many times. The CDR3 loop is CASKPGQGGTDTQYF. CDR3 bases: TGTGCCAGTAAACCGGGACAGGGGGGCACAGATACGCAGTATTTT. This chain uses TRBV19 with TRBJ2-3, with 11 bases matching TRBD1. V lost 7 bases, J lost 1 base, and 4 bases stayed unmatched. The CDR3 is made up of 15 amino acids. The germline CDR1 and CDR2 sequences are LNHDA and SQIVND (reference sequence).

This clone showed up many times. The chain combines TRBV4-1 with TRBJ2-2; TRBD1 matches at 7 bases. The CDR3 runs 15 residues. Trimming took 3 bases from V and 0 from J; bases not matched to a gene: 1. CDR1 MGHRA and CDR2 YSYEKL come from the germline V gene. The CDR3 sequence is CASSQTGSNTGELFF. The DNA for the CDR3 is TGCGCCAGCAGCCAGACAGGGTCGAACACCGGGGAGCTGTTTTTT.

Only a few counts were recorded for this clone. A much more abundant neighbour one base away suggests this may be a read error. V and J are TRBV10-3 and TRBJ1-1, with 8 bases aligning to TRBD1. Losses at the gene ends were 6 bases for V and 4 bases for J; bases not matched to a gene: 19. Per the germline V gene, CDR1 is ENHRY and CDR2 is SYGVKD. The CDR3 is made up of 18 amino acids. DNA of the CDR3: TGTGCCATCAGGAGGACAGGGTCGAAACAGTTGTTGGTCACTGAAGCTTTCTTT. Residues: CAIRRTGSKQLLVTEAFF.

This clone was observed a few times. The chain is built from TRBV12-3 or TRBV12-4 and TRBJ2-2; D may be TRBD2 (6 bases). The CDR3 extends over 16 amino acids. V dropped 7 bases and J dropped 6 bases, with 21 bases sitting between them. The CDR3 protein is CASIPLSGWAPGELFF. The CDR3 nucleotides are TGTGCCAGCATTCCCCTCAGCGGGTGGGCCCCCGGGGAGCTGTTTTTT.

This clone has just a few counts. The chain links TRBV28 to TRBJ1-2; 8 bases align to TRBD1. Germline CDR1 reads MDHEN; CDR2 reads SYDVKM. This CDR3 region has 15 residues. The ends lost 7 bases at V and 8 bases at J; junction bases unmatched: 15. CDR3 amino acids: CASTHSQGAWRGYTF. As DNA, the CDR3 is TGTGCCAGCACCCACTCCCAGGGGGCCTGGAGGGGCTACACCTTC.

CDR3 bases: TGTGCCAGCAGCGGGTGGGGGACTAGCGGGAGAAATTTCCACGAGCAGTACTTC. It codes for CASSGWGTSGRNFHEQYF. This sequence joins TRBV11-2 and TRBJ2-7; 14 bases are shared with TRBD2. V lost 5 bases, J lost 5 bases, and 14 bases stayed unmatched. The length of the CDR3 is 18 residues. CDR1 is SGHAT and CDR2 is FQNNGV in the germline V gene.

The chain joins TRBV7-1 to TRBJ2-7; D is undetermined. TRBV7-1 carries the ORF label, with uncertain function. The CDR3 spans 20 residues. V was pared by 3 bases and J by 2 bases, with 29 bases between. CDR3: CASSSINQLWTDLGTYEQYF. CDR3 in DNA: TGTGCCAGCAGCTCCATAAACCAACTCTGGACCGACCTAGGGACCTACGAGCAGTACTTC.

Turning to this clone: The junction differs from germline at one of its ends, possibly a read error. The J gene is TRBJ2-7, the V gene TRBV2; possibly TRBD1 for D (6 bases). The CDR3 sequence is 16 residues long. Germline V gene data show CDR1 as SNHLY and CDR2 as FYNNEI. Here the CDR3 reads CASRQHRAPISYEQYF. The CDR3 bases are TGTGCCAGCAGACAACACAGGGCCCCTATCTCCTATGAGCAGTACTTC.

This clone was seen at least ten times. This chain uses TRBV27 with TRBJ2-5, with 10 bases lining up with TRBD2. V lost 3 bases and J lost 5; bases outside the gene matches: 15. This CDR3 spans 18 amino acids. Germline assignment: CDR1 MNHEY and CDR2 SMNVEV (reference sequence). The CDR3 here is CASSLRAPGLASTETQYF. The CDR3 DNA reads TGTGCCAGCAGTTTGCGTGCGCCGGGACTAGCGTCAACGGAGACCCAGTACTTC.

This clone was counted ten times or more. The chain couples TRBV28 to TRBJ2-1; the D gene is possibly TRBD1 (7 bases). Germline V gene sequence: CDR1 MDHEN, CDR2 SYDVKM. The CDR3 is made up of 13 amino acids. V was cut by 1 base and J by 7 bases, with 8 bases left in between. The CDR3 nucleotides read TGTGCCAGCAGTTTATCAGGGGGGAATGAGCAGTTCTTC. Its protein is CASSLSGGNEQFF.

This clone was observed a handful of times. V gene TRBV28 combines with J gene TRBJ1-2, with a possible D match to TRBD1 (6 bases). This CDR3 has 13 residues. Germline values: CDR1 MDHEN, CDR2 SYDVKM. CDR3 in amino acids: CTIQVGTRSVYTF. The CDR3 DNA is TGTACCATCCAAGTCGGGACACGGTCCGTCTACACCTTC.

This clone has at least ten counts. V is TRBV3-1 and J is TRBJ1-1; TRBD1 is a possible D gene (5 bases). The CDR3 is made up of 11 amino acids. Germline assignment: CDR1 LGHDT and CDR2 YNNKEL (reference sequence). V lost 2 bases and J 8 bases, leaving 6 bases between the germline ends. CDR3 protein: CASSQKGEAFF. The CDR3 coding sequence is TGTGCCAGCAGCCAAAAGGGGGAAGCTTTCTTT.

In this sample, this clone turned up a few times. A much larger clone differs by one base, so this may be a read error. The J gene is TRBJ2-1, the V gene TRBV5-6; tentative D call: TRBD2 (6 bases). V lost 0 bases to trimming and J lost 7 bases, with 14 bases between them. The CDR3 is 15 amino acids. Germline V CDR1 and CDR2: SGHDT, YYEEEE. The CDR3 nucleotides are TGTGCCAGCAGCTTGGGCGCGGGGTCCTTAAATGAGCAGTTCTTC. This sequence encodes CASSLGAGSLNEQFF.

This clone was seen ten or more times. This rearrangement joins TRBV5-1 to TRBJ2-1; 11 bases align to TRBD2. The V gene's germline CDR1 is SGHRS and CDR2 YFSETQ. This CDR3 comprises 15 residues. After removal of 4 bases from V and 2 bases from J, the junction contained 2 bases not matched to a gene. CDR3 in DNA: TGCGCCAGCAGCAAGACTAGCGGGACCTACAATGAGCAGTTCTTC. The encoded protein is CASSKTSGTYNEQFF.

This clone was found many times. The rearrangement joins TRBV3-1 to TRBJ2-3; 7 bases line up with TRBD1. V dropped 0 bases and J dropped 2; count of bases not matched to a gene: 2. Germline CDR1 is LGHDT and CDR2 is YNNKEL (reference sequence). CDR3 length: 15 residues. The CDR3 bases are TGTGCCAGCAGCCAAGAGGGACAGTTCACAGATACGCAGTATTTT. Protein sequence: CASSQEGQFTDTQYF.

The table lists this clone with many counts. The rearrangement links TRBV7-9 to TRBJ2-7, with 7 bases that match TRBD1. The germline V gene encodes CDR1 SEHNR and CDR2 FQNEAQ (reference sequence). The CDR3 spans 14 residues. V shed 5 bases, J shed 3 bases, and the junction held 7 bases outside the gene matches. The CDR3 loop is CASSRGQEFYEQYF. The CDR3 bases are TGTGCCAGCAGCCGAGGACAGGAGTTCTACGAGCAGTACTTC.

This clone occurred many times. This may be a read error: a much more frequent sequence differs by one nucleotide. The chain has TRBV28 and TRBJ1-4, with 7 nucleotides matching TRBD1. The CDR3 contains 15 residues. V trimming: 6 bases; J trimming: 8 bases; junction bases outside the gene matches: 12. Germline CDR1 reads MDHEN; CDR2 reads SYDVKM. The CDR3, as DNA: TGTGCCAGCAGGCCAACGGGACAGTGGTCCGAAAAACTGTTTTTT. Encoded protein: CASRPTGQWSEKLFF. The full variable domain, with the rest looked up from reference TRBV28 and TRBJ1-4, is DVKVTQSSRYLVKRTGEKVFLECVQDMDHENMFWYRQDPGLGLRLIYFSYDVKMKEKGDIPEGYSVSREKKERFSLILESASTNQTSMYLCASRPTGQWSEKLFFGSGTQLSVL.

In this sample, this clone turned up a few times. The genes are TRBV12-3 or TRBV12-4 and TRBJ2-2; 9 nucleotides agree with TRBD1. The junction had 4 bases not matched to a gene; V was cut back by 3 bases and J by 5 bases. This CDR3 is built from 15 residues. CDR3 protein: CASSLGGQGTGELFF. CDR3 nucleotides: TGTGCCAGCAGTTTGGGGGGACAGGGAACCGGGGAGCTGTTTTTT.

Ten or more counts support this clone. V and J are TRBV11-1 and TRBJ2-1, with unresolved D. V dropped 5 bases and J dropped 4 bases, with 18 bases sitting between them. The CDR3 loop spans 16 amino acids. CDR1 is SGHAT and CDR2 is FQDESV in the germline V gene (reference sequence). CDR3 DNA: TGTGCCAGCAGCCACAACTTGGACCCCAAATACAATGAGCAGTTCTTC. It codes for CASSHNLDPKYNEQFF. The variable domain in full, completed from reference TRBV11-1 and TRBJ2-1, reads EAEVAQSPRYKITEKSQAVAFWCDPISGHATLYWYRQILGQGPELLVQFQDESVVDDSQLPKDRFSAERLKGVDSTLKIQPAELGDSAMYLCASSHNLDPKYNEQFFGPGTRLTVL.

The rearrangement uses TRBV19 and TRBJ2-3; D may correspond to TRBD1 or TRBD2 (6 bases each). Germline V gene lookup returns CDR1 LNHDA and CDR2 SQIVND (reference sequence). CDR3 length equals 15 residues. V dropped 4 bases and J dropped 6 bases, with 17 bases sitting between them. CDR3 sequence (DNA): TGTGCCAGTAGTACGGGGGACATGCCAGGTGATACGCAGTATTTT. Translated: CASSTGDMPGDTQYF.